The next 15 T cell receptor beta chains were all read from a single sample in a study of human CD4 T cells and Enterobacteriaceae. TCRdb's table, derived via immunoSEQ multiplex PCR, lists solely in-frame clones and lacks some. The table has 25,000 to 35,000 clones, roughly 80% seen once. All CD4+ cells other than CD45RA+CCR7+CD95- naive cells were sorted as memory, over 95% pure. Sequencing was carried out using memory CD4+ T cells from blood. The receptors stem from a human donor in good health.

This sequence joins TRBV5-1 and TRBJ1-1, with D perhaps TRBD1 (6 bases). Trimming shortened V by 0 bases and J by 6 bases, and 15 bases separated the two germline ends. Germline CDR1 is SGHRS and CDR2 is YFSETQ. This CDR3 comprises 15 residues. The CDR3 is CASSLAGGGVAEAFF. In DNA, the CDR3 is TGCGCCAGCAGCTTGGCCGGGGGCGGGGTGGCTGAAGCTTTCTTT.

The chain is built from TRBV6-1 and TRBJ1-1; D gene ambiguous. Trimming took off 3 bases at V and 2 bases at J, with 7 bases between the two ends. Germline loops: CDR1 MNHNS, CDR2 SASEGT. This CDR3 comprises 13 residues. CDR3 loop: CASSDRRNTEAFF. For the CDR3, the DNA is TGTGCCAGCAGTGATAGGAGAAACACTGAAGCTTTCTTT.

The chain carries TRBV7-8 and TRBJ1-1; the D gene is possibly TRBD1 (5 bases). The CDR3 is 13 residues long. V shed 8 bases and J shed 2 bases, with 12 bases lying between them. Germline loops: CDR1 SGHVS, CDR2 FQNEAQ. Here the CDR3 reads CASAGRLNTEAFF. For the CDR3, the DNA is TGTGCCAGCGCAGGGAGGCTAAACACTGAAGCTTTCTTT.

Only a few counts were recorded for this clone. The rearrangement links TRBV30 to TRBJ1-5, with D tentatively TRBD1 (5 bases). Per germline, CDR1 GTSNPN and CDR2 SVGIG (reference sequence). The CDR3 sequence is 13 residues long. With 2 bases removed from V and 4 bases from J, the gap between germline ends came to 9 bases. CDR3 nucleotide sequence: TGTGCCTGGAGTACCAGGGAAAATCAGCCCCAGCATTTT. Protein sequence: CAWSTRENQPQHF.

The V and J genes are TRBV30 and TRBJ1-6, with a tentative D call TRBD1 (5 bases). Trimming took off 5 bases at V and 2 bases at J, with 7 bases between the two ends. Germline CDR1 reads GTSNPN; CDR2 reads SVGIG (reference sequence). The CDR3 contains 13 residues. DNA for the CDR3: TGTGCCTGGCAGGGCACCTATAATTCACCCCTCCACTTT. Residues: CAWQGTYNSPLHF.

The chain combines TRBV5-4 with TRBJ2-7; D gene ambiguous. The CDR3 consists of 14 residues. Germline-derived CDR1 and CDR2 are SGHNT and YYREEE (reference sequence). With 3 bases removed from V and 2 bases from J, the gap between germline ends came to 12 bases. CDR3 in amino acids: CASSSKLVPYEQYF. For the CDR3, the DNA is TGTGCCAGCAGCTCAAAACTGGTCCCCTACGAGCAGTACTTC.

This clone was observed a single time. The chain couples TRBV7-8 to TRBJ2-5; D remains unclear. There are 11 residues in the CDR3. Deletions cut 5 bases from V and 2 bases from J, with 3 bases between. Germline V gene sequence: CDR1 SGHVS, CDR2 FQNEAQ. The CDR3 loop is CASSPQETQYF. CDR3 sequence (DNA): TGTGCCAGCAGCCCGCAAGAGACCCAGTACTTC.

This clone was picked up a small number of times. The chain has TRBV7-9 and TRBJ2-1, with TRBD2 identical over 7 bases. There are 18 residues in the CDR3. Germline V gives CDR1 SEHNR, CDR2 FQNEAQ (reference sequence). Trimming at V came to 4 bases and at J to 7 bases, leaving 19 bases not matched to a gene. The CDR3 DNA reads TGTGCCAGCAGCTGGGGCAAACCGGGACTAATATTCGGTAATGAGCAGTTCTTC. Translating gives CASSWGKPGLIFGNEQFF.

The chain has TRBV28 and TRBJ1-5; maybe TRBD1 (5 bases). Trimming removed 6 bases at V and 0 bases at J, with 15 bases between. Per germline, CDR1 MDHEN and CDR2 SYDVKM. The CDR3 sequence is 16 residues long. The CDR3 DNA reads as TGTGCCAGCAGCCCGGGGGGGAGAGATAGCAATCAGCCCCAGCATTTT. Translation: CASSPGGRDSNQPQHF.

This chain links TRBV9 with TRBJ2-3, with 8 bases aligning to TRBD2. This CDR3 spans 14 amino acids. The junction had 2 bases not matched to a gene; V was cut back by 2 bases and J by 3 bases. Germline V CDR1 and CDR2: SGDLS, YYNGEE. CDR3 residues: CASSVLAGTDTQYF. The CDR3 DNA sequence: TGTGCCAGCAGCGTGTTAGCGGGAACAGATACGCAGTATTTT.

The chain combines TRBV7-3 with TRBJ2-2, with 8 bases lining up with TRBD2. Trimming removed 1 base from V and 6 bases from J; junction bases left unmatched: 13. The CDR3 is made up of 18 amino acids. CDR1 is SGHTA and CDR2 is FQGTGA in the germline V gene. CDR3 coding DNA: TGTGCCAGCAGCTTAAGCCCAGCGGGAGACGTTCGGGCCGGGGAGCTGTTTTTT. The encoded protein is CASSLSPAGDVRAGELFF.

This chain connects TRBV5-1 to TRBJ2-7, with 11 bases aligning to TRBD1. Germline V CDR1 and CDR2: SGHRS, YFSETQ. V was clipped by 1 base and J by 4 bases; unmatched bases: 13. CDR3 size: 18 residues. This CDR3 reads CASSLRTGGSPSTYEQYF. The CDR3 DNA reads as TGCGCCAGCAGCTTGAGGACAGGGGGCTCCCCTTCTACATACGAGCAGTACTTC.

The CDR3 nucleotides are TGTGCCAGCAGTTATACGATGGTAGCGGGAGCCGGGGAGCAGTACTTC. Its protein is CASSYTMVAGAGEQYF. V gene TRBV6-5 combines with J gene TRBJ2-7; 9 bases are shared with TRBD2. CDR3 size: 16 residues. J gave up 7 bases and V 3 bases, and 13 bases lay outside the gene matches. Germline assignment: CDR1 MNHEY and CDR2 SVGAGI.

CDR3 region: CASSRGGGTNEKLFF. CDR3 coding DNA: TGTGCCAGCAGCCGCGGGGGGGGGACTAATGAAAAACTGTTTTTT. This chain joins TRBV28 and TRBJ1-4, with D possibly TRBD1 on 5 matching bases. Trimming took off 6 bases at V and 2 bases at J, with 13 bases between the two ends. CDR3 length: 15 residues. Germline CDR1 MDHEN, CDR2 SYDVKM.

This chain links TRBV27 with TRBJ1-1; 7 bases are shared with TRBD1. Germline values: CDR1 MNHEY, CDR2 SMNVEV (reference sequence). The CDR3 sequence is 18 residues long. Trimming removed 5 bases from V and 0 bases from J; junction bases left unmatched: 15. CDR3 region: CASSAPKTGRTMNTEAFF. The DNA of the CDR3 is TGTGCCAGCAGTGCCCCCAAGACAGGGAGAACAATGAACACTGAAGCTTTCTTT.